The present entry profiles one T cell receptor (beta chain) with its context. These data originate in a study of CD8 T cells in Susac syndrome. This CDR3 is 16 amino acids long. Germline CDR1 and CDR2: SQVTM and ANQGSEA. V lost 4 bases and J lost 4; bases outside the gene matches: 12. Reverse transcription of roughly 0.45 to 1 ug RNA was carried out with random hexamers. Via MiXCR, TCRdb re-called the immunoSEQ multiplex PCR reads, giving one row per CDR3 protein. The repertoire holds around 79,000 distinct CDR3 sequences, with approximately 95% as singletons. This TCR derives from a human donor with multiple sclerosis. V usage is TRBV29-1 and J usage is TRBJ1-2; TRBD1 matches at 10 bases. The sequenced sample consisted of CD8+ T cells from PBMCs. In DNA form, the CDR3 reads TGCAGCGTTGGCCCCTACGCGCGACAGGGGGCCTATGGCTACACCTTC. Protein: CSVGPYARQGAYGYTF.